This is a list of T cell receptor beta chains from one sample in a study of cytomegalovirus exposure and HLA in healthy donors. The repertoire was sequenced with immunoSEQ multiplex PCR; TCRdb's copy has only in-frame clones and lacks some. The table shows under 200,000 clones, with 60% to 85% occurring only once. Sequenced input: PBMCs. These receptors came from a female donor in good health and CMV-seronegative. Each CDR3 is given with its conserved first and last residue. A D gene is named only where the DNA matches it firmly. Clone size is shown for a subset of rows, as once, few, many or a class of expanded clone.

J gene | clone size | V gene | D gene | CDR3 DNA | CDR3 protein
TRBJ1-1 | - | TRBV5-1 | TRBD1 | TGCGCCAGCAGCTTGTCAGGGGGGACTGAAGCTTTCTTT | CASSLSGGTEAFF
TRBJ2-7 | - | TRBV6-4 | - | TGTGCCAGCCGGGGTGGAACTTTAGGGCTGGGGGAGCAGTACTTC | CASRGGTLGLGEQYF
TRBJ2-7 | - | TRBV5-1 | TRBD1 | TGCGCCAGCAGCCCCGGCGGGACAGGGGAGTATCACGAGCAGTACTTC | CASSPGGTGEYHEQYF
TRBJ2-7 | - | TRBV19 | - | TGTGCCAGTAGTATAGCGGGCGAGCAGTACTTC | CASSIAGEQYF
TRBJ2-1 | few | TRBV5-1 | TRBD1 | TGCGCCAGCAGCTCGGGACAGGGCAACTACAATGAGCAGTTCTTC | CASSSGQGNYNEQFF
TRBJ2-3 | once | TRBV7-2 | TRBD2 | TGTGCCAGCAGCTTGGGGGGGATGGGAGATACGCAGTATTTT | CASSLGGMGDTQYF
TRBJ2-7 | - | TRBV21-1 | - | TGTGCCAGCAGCAAAGGACGACAGGGGGATAATGAGCAGTACTTC | CASSKGRQGDNEQYF
TRBJ2-3 | - | TRBV5-6 | TRBD2 | TGTGCCAGCAGCTACTCTAGCGGGGGCACAGATACGCAGTATTTT | CASSYSSGGTDTQYF
TRBJ2-7 | - | TRBV5-1 | TRBD1 | TGCGCCAGCAGCTCTACAGGGGGTGCCTACGAGCAGTACTTC | CASSSTGGAYEQYF
TRBJ2-1 | once | TRBV11-2 | TRBD2 | TGTGCCAGCAGCGTGACTAGCGGGAGGGACAATGAGCAGTTCTTC | CASSVTSGRDNEQFF
TRBJ1-2 | - | TRBV5-1 | TRBD1 | TGCGCCAGCAGCTTTCTACAGGGGGCGGACTATGGCTACACCTTC | CASSFLQGADYGYTF
TRBJ1-2 | - | TRBV5-4 | TRBD1 | TGTGCCAGCAGCCATCAGGGGGAAAGCTATGGCTACACCTTC | CASSHQGESYGYTF
TRBJ2-3 | - | TRBV5-1 | - | TGCGCCAGCAGCTTGGTTCCTAGCACAGATACGCAGTATTTT | CASSLVPSTDTQYF
TRBJ2-7 | once | TRBV7-6 | TRBD2 | TGTGCCAGCAGCTTAAAGCCGTCGGGACTAGACCCCTACGAGCAGTACTTC | CASSLKPSGLDPYEQYF
TRBJ2-7 | - | TRBV13 | TRBD1 | TGTGCCAGCAGCTTGGGACAGAGACCCTACGAGCAGTACTTC | CASSLGQRPYEQYF
TRBJ2-7 | - | TRBV21-1 | - | TGTGCCAGCAGCCCCCAGGCGGAAGGCAGGGGCTTCTCCGAGCAGTACTTC | CASSPQAEGRGFSEQYF
TRBJ1-1 | - | TRBV19 | TRBD1 | TGTGCCAGTTTACCCCTACAGGGGGCGGACACTGAAGCTTTCTTT | CASLPLQGADTEAFF
TRBJ2-2 | - | TRBV5-1 | TRBD2 | TGCGCCAGCAGGATACTAGCGGGGGCCGAGAACACCGGGGAGCTGTTTTTT | CASRILAGAENTGELFF
TRBJ2-5 | - | TRBV30 | TRBD1 | TGTGCCTGGACTGGACAGGGGGAAGAGACCCAGTACTTC | CAWTGQGEETQYF
TRBJ1-6 | - | TRBV5-8 | - | TGTGCCAGCAGCTTGGTCAGGGGAAATTCACCCCTCCACTTT | CASSLVRGNSPLHF